The rows below give T cell receptor beta chains drawn from one sample of a study of Graves' ophthalmopathy and Graves' hyperthyroidism. Each CDR3 protein is one row after TCRdb ran MiXCR on the multiplex PCR reads. Of about 370,000 distinct CDR3 sequences in the sample, approximately 18% are singletons; the top ten hold roughly 2.3%. Sequenced material: peripheral blood. The receptors stem from an adult woman with stable Graves' hyperthyroidism. CDR3s leave out the opening cysteine and the closing phenylalanine or tryptophan.

V gene: TRBV18; CDR3 protein: ASSPGPTSYEQY
V gene: TRBV19; CDR3 protein: ASCSRDRERGYT
V gene: TRBV25-1; CDR3 protein: ASSENGSNQPQH
V gene: TRBV19; CDR3 protein: ASSKELSTYEQY
V gene: TRBV2; CDR3 protein: ASSLQGFQNSPLH
V gene: TRBV7-6; CDR3 protein: ASSAPGAGWEETQY
V gene: TRBV28; CDR3 protein: ASSRDRGAEAF
V gene: TRBV6-5; CDR3 protein: ASSLVADSYNSPLH
V gene: TRBV27; CDR3 protein: ASSFYGGGNTEAF
V gene: TRBV6-5; CDR3 protein: ASSSLQNMNTEAF
V gene: TRBV7-3; CDR3 protein: ASSLGTGREQY
V gene: TRBV6-1; CDR3 protein: ASSDRAGYT
V gene: TRBV28; CDR3 protein: ASSLLTGNGYT
V gene: TRBV7-2; CDR3 protein: ASSLATGGRSYEQY
V gene: TRBV12-3/TRBV12-4; CDR3 protein: ASSLDRNTEAC
V gene: TRBV6-2/TRBV6-3; CDR3 protein: AIAGGGTVHYEQY
V gene: TRBV12-3/TRBV12-4; CDR3 protein: ASMITGVAKNIQY
V gene: TRBV20-1; CDR3 protein: SARGQGAAKNIQY
V gene: TRBV5-4; CDR3 protein: ASSLGRDRGRLDTEAF
V gene: TRBV19; CDR3 protein: ASSYTGRTEAF
V gene: TRBV11-1; CDR3 protein: ASSFLTGAPRRTEAF
V gene: TRBV28; CDR3 protein: ASQGEGRERYEQY
V gene: TRBV6-1; CDR3 protein: ASRRGTGASEQPQH
V gene: TRBV15; CDR3 protein: ATSYSLALAYEQY
V gene: TRBV28; CDR3 protein: ASSSSYQLGERRYEQY
V gene: TRBV5-1; CDR3 protein: ASSLGDGPYGYT
V gene: TRBV9; CDR3 protein: ASSVGQGLRETQY
V gene: TRBV7-3; CDR3 protein: ASRQIGGSGELF
V gene: TRBV6-2/TRBV6-3; CDR3 protein: ASIDTNTGELF
V gene: TRBV6-1; CDR3 protein: ASSEYAGTNTGELF
V gene: TRBV7-6; CDR3 protein: ASSFIAQIQGQVGTGELF
V gene: TRBV2; CDR3 protein: ASGRDPINSNQPQH
V gene: TRBV7-8; CDR3 protein: ASSLGSGGYEQY
V gene: TRBV6-9; CDR3 protein: ASSYPGGEPLH
V gene: TRBV19; CDR3 protein: ASIHGRTGSTEAF
V gene: TRBV20-1; CDR3 protein: SAKDPGQGKETQY
V gene: TRBV5-1; CDR3 protein: ASSLVLGLAKNTGELF
V gene: TRBV7-2; CDR3 protein: ASSSTEGYYNEQF
V gene: TRBV15; CDR3 protein: ATSIGTGGGETQY
V gene: TRBV6-2/TRBV6-3; CDR3 protein: ASSRFRYEQY
V gene: TRBV4-1; CDR3 protein: ASSQDGTQETQY
V gene: TRBV12-3/TRBV12-4; CDR3 protein: ASSPSGAGSQPQH
V gene: TRBV9; CDR3 protein: ASSGGAGYTGELF
V gene: TRBV12-3/TRBV12-4; CDR3 protein: ASSSPPPGTAQETQY
V gene: TRBV30; CDR3 protein: AWNRAGGGTGELF
V gene: TRBV6-1; CDR3 protein: ATRRPRLRDGYGYT
V gene: TRBV29-1; CDR3 protein: SVEVAQYTEAF
V gene: TRBV7-3; CDR3 protein: ASSTQGGNEAF
V gene: TRBV12-3/TRBV12-4; CDR3 protein: ASRERDRGLYEQY
V gene: TRBV6-1; CDR3 protein: ASRRLGQDTQY
V gene: TRBV10-1; CDR3 protein: ASSDSRQLYEQY
V gene: TRBV20-1; CDR3 protein: SAEPQGAEQPQH
V gene: TRBV19; CDR3 protein: ASSVLDGTEVF
V gene: TRBV6-1; CDR3 protein: ASIYRQVGSETQY